The 6 T cell receptor beta chains below all came from one sample that was sequenced in a study of cytomegalovirus exposure and HLA in healthy donors. The PCR ran on 60 Vbeta and 13 Jbeta primers. The data were produced by immunoSEQ multiplex PCR, yet TCRdb's version contains in-frame clones alone and is incomplete. The sample carries about 120,000 clones, around four fifths recorded once. The sequenced sample was PBMCs. These receptors were obtained from a woman aged 40 to 50 in good health and CMV-seropositive.

This chain links TRBV5-4 with TRBJ2-3, with D hard to call. V was shortened by 4 bases and J by 4 bases, with 22 bases between the two germline ends. There are 17 residues in the CDR3. CDR1 is SGHNT and CDR2 is YYREEE in the germline V gene (reference sequence). The CDR3 DNA reads TGTGCCAGCAGCCCTCCTGAGAACCCCAACTCCGCAGATACGCAGTATTTT. It codes for CASSPPENPNSADTQYF.

The chain employs TRBV27 and TRBJ2-7; D gene uncertain. CDR3 size: 15 residues. V was trimmed by 2 bases and J by 7 bases, leaving 18 bases between them. Germline values: CDR1 MNHEY, CDR2 SMNVEV (reference sequence). The CDR3 region is CASSLSGLEIVEQYF. CDR3 DNA: TGTGCCAGCAGTTTAAGTGGTTTAGAAATAGTAGAGCAGTACTTC.

The rearrangement links TRBV4-1 to TRBJ2-4; a weak D match, TRBD1 (5 bases). The CDR3 contains 15 residues. Germline V lookup: CDR1 MGHRA, CDR2 YSYEKL. With 4 bases removed from V and 5 bases from J, the gap between germline ends came to 15 bases. CDR3 loop: CASSRTQGSQNIQYF. CDR3 DNA: TGCGCCAGCAGCCGAACCCAGGGCTCTCAAAACATTCAGTACTTC.

The table lists this clone with a count of one. The V gene is TRBV7-3, the J gene TRBJ2-1; TRBD1 agrees at 9 bases. Looked up from germline, CDR1 is SGHTA and CDR2 is FQGTGA. V lost 2 bases to trimming and J lost 2 bases; unmatched junction nucleotides: 7. This CDR3 has 17 residues. The CDR3 coding sequence is TGTGCCAGCAGCTTACTCCCCGGGACAGGGACCTACAATGAGCAGTTCTTC. Encoded protein: CASSLLPGTGTYNEQFF.

This clone occurred once. The chain joins TRBV30 to TRBJ2-7; 13 bases agree with TRBD2. The CDR3 is made up of 16 amino acids. Unmatched junction bases numbered 4, after V lost 0 bases and J lost 2 bases. Germline CDR1 is GTSNPN and CDR2 is SVGIG (reference sequence). The CDR3 coding sequence is TGTGCCTGGAGTGTACCGGGACTAGCGGGGACCTACGAGCAGTACTTC. It specifies CAWSVPGLAGTYEQYF.

The chain couples TRBV7-9 to TRBJ2-3; D is ambiguous. V was clipped by 2 bases and J by 3 bases, with 12 bases between them. The CDR3 has 15 amino acids. CDR1 is SEHNR, CDR2 FQNEAQ, per germline (reference sequence). DNA of the CDR3: TGTGCCAGCAGCTTACAAGCGTTCGCGACAGATACGCAGTATTTT. Encoded protein: CASSLQAFATDTQYF.